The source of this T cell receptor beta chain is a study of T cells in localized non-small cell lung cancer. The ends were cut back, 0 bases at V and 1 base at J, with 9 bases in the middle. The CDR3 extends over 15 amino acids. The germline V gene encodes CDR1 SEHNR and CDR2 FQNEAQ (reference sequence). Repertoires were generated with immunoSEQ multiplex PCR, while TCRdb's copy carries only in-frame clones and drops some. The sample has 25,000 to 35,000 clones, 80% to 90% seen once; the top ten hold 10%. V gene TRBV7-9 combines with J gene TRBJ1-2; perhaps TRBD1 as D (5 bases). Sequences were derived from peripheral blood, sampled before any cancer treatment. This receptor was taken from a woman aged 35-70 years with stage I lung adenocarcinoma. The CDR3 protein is CASSLAGQINYGYTF. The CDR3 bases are TGTGCCAGCAGCTTAGCGGGGCAGATTAACTATGGCTACACCTTC.